This T cell receptor (beta chain) was identified during a study of blood T cell repertoires in COVID-19. Study overall: Sample material is recorded as cDNA or gDNA derived from T cells, B-cell-depleted T cells, or PBMCs.

Cohorts were based on clinical histories the participants reported. Either two negative PCRs, clearance, or symptom resolution qualified Cohort 3 donors as recovered. The table came from immunoSEQ multiplex PCR; TCRdb's copy has only in-frame clones and leaves some out. This sample has about 350,000 clones, with 87% found just once. Germline trimming cut 5 bases from V and 4 bases from J; bases unmatched to any gene: 10. CDR1 and CDR2 (germline): SGHTA, FQGNSA. CDR3 size: 16 residues. This chain uses TRBV7-2 with TRBJ1-2; 10 nucleotides match TRBD1. This TCR came from a woman in her thirties who had recovered from COVID-19. The sample was PBMCs or T cells enriched from blood (not recorded which). The CDR3 DNA sequence: TGTGCCAGCAGCGCCTCCGGGACAGGGGTGGTCTATGGCTACACCTTC. Its protein is CASSASGTGVVYGYTF. Full variable domain (missing parts from reference TRBV7-2 and TRBJ1-2): GAGVSQSPSNKVTEKGKDVELRCDPISGHTALYWYRQSLGQGLEFLIYFQGNSAPDKSGLPSDRFSAERTGGSVSTLTIQRTQQEDSAVYLCASSASGTGVVYGYTFGSGTRLTVV.